The T cell receptor beta chain under discussion was sequenced for a study of shared clonotypes between healthy human individuals. Overall study: Those who served as donors were a couple of women and a few men between the ages of 18 and 49. General study results and limits: Some naive CD4 clonotypes, about 5%, turned up in common across a few donors.

Terminally differentiated effector memory CD45RA+ cells were excluded from the naive CD8 cells, which were CD45RO-negative and positively selected for CCR7. Each of the donors was a healthy adult who was HIV-negative and had not had a recent acute infection or vaccination. The germline gives CDR1 SEHNR, CDR2 FQNEAQ (reference sequence). The CDR3 consists of 13 residues. V gave up 5 bases and J gave up 2 bases, with 10 bases separating them. Concerning this clone: Its specificity is not known.

The DNA input per sorted-subset replicate PCR was approximately 210 ng, corresponding to some 27,000 T cell genomes. The repertoire was sequenced with immunoSEQ multiplex PCR; TCRdb's copy has only in-frame clones and lacks some. Of more than 550,000 clones listed, 92% are singletons. J is TRBJ2-7 and V is TRBV7-9; D is possibly TRBD1 (6 bases). This clonotype originated in a man younger than 45 in good health. Sequenced: naive CD8+ T cells sorted from blood. The chain's CDR3 is CASSPRQAYEQYF. The DNA of the CDR3 is TGTGCCAGCAGCCCGAGACAGGCCTACGAGCAGTACTTC.